Following are 8 T cell receptor beta chains from one sample sequenced in a study of cytomegalovirus exposure and HLA in healthy donors. PCR employed 60 Vbeta and 13 Jbeta primers. The table came from immunoSEQ multiplex PCR; TCRdb's copy has only in-frame clones and leaves some out. Seen here are around 110,000 clones, over 65% observed once, and the top ten hold roughly 15%. Sequencing was carried out using PBMCs. These receptors all come from a woman aged 40 to 49 in good health and CMV-seropositive.

The chain uses TRBV5-1 and TRBJ1-3; 7 bases match TRBD1. Germline V CDR1 and CDR2: SGHRS, YFSETQ. CDR3 length: 15 amino acids. Trimming took 4 bases from V and 0 from J; bases not matched to a gene: 4. The CDR3 sequence: CASSVTGISGNTIYF. The CDR3 nucleotides are TGCGCCAGCAGCGTGACAGGGATCTCTGGAAACACCATATATTTT.

This clone was counted only a few times. The rearrangement links TRBV6-1 to TRBJ1-3; TRBD1 might be the D (5 bases). Trimming pared 8 bases from V and 0 bases from J, leaving 14 bases between. Germline V gene data show CDR1 as MNHNS and CDR2 as SASEGT. There are 15 residues in the CDR3. CDR3 sequence (DNA): TGTGCCAGCGGGGGGGAACCAAGCTCTGGAAACACCATATATTTT. As protein: CASGGEPSSGNTIYF.

The V and J genes are TRBV7-9 and TRBJ1-2; D ambiguous. The V gene's germline CDR1 is SEHNR and CDR2 FQNEAQ (reference sequence). The CDR3 totals 13 residues. V was shortened by 5 bases and J by 5 bases, with 12 bases between the two germline ends. Here the CDR3 reads CASSRQPGYGYTF. Here the CDR3 DNA reads TGTGCCAGCAGCCGCCAACCCGGTTATGGCTACACCTTC.

The gene calls are TRBV5-1 and TRBJ2-5, with 8 bases lining up with TRBD2. This CDR3 has 16 residues. Trimming cost V 3 bases and J 2 bases; bases outside gene matches: 9. CDR1 is SGHRS, CDR2 YFSETQ, per germline. The CDR3 sequence: CASSSGSGGTQETQYF. In nucleotides, the CDR3 is TGCGCCAGCAGCTCCGGTTCGGGGGGGACGCAAGAGACCCAGTACTTC.

The J gene is TRBJ2-1, the V gene TRBV5-4; TRBD1 agrees at 10 bases. Per germline, CDR1 SGHNT and CDR2 YYREEE (reference sequence). The CDR3 sequence is 15 residues long. The junction had 7 bases not matched to a gene; V was cut back by 4 bases and J by 6 bases. The CDR3 DNA reads TGTGCCAGCAGCCCGGGGACAGGGGCCCCCAATGAGCAGTTCTTC. Translation: CASSPGTGAPNEQFF.

This chain joins TRBV7-8 and TRBJ2-7; 13 bases match TRBD2. Germline-derived CDR1 and CDR2 are SGHVS and FQNEAQ. The CDR3 covers 15 residues. V was pared by 5 bases and J by 3 bases, with 4 bases of the junction left unmatched. Written as DNA, the CDR3 is TGTGCCAGCAGCCCCGGACTAGCGGGGGACTACGAGCAGTACTTC. As protein: CASSPGLAGDYEQYF. Based on the CDR3 plus reference TRBV7-8 and TRBJ2-7, the full variable domain is GAGVSQSPRYKVAKRGQDVALRCDPISGHVSLFWYQQALGQGPEFLTYFQNEAQLDKSGLPSDRFFAERPEGSVSTLKIQRTQQEDSAVYLCASSPGLAGDYEQYFGPGTRLTVT.

This chain links TRBV15 with TRBJ1-6; D not resolved. Germline V gene sequence: CDR1 LNHNV, CDR2 YYDKDF (reference sequence). Deletions cut 1 base from V and 8 bases from J, with 3 bases between. This CDR3 is 12 amino acids long. CDR3 DNA: TGTGCCACCAGCAGAGTAGATTCACCCCTCCACTTT. Its protein product is CATSRVDSPLHF.

This clone was detected a few times. The genes are TRBV25-1 and TRBJ2-3, with TRBD2 matching 8 bases. CDR3 length equals 15 residues. Germline CDR1 is MGHDK and CDR2 is SYGVNS. J gave up 0 bases and V 7 bases, and 6 bases lay outside the gene matches. The CDR3 sequence: CASNRGGSSTDTQYF. In DNA form, the CDR3 reads TGTGCCAGCAATCGGGGGGGTTCGAGCACAGATACGCAGTATTTT. The full variable domain, its missing parts supplied by reference TRBV25-1 and TRBJ2-3, is EADIYQTPRYLVIGTGKKITLECSQTMGHDKMYWYQQDPGMELHLIHYSYGVNSTEKGDLSSESTVSRIRTEHFPLTLESARPSHTSQYLCASNRGGSSTDTQYFGPGTRLTVL.